A single T cell receptor beta chain is shown here with its context. Its antigen remains unknown. The sample contains more than one DNA sequence encoding this CDR3. V lost 5 bases and J lost 2, with 17 bases in between. The germline gives CDR1 SEHNR, CDR2 FQNEAQ (reference sequence). The CDR3 totals 16 residues. Researchers ran the PCR with 60 Vbeta and 13 Jbeta primers. Original methodology: Tens of millions of unique TCR beta chains, some 11 million shared, were counted in a later analysis. Some clones are missing from TCRdb's copy, which holds only in-frame ones; the method was immunoSEQ multiplex PCR. The V and J calls and clone size were taken over from that table, and D and trimming were inferred from the DNA. The table includes about 130,000 clones, approximately 61% detected once. The sample belongs to a study of cytomegalovirus exposure and HLA in healthy donors. Whole-study results and caveats: When analyzed later, the rates of TCR association showed variation by HLA locus, with DRB1 the most and HLA-C the fewest.

The source is a human donor in good health. The sequencing sample was made of PBMCs. V usage is TRBV7-9 and J usage is TRBJ2-3; perhaps TRBD2 as D (5 bases). CDR3 nucleotides: TGTGCCAGCAGCCTTACTAGACTGCCTGCCACAGATACGCAGTATTTT. This gives the protein CASSLTRLPATDTQYF.